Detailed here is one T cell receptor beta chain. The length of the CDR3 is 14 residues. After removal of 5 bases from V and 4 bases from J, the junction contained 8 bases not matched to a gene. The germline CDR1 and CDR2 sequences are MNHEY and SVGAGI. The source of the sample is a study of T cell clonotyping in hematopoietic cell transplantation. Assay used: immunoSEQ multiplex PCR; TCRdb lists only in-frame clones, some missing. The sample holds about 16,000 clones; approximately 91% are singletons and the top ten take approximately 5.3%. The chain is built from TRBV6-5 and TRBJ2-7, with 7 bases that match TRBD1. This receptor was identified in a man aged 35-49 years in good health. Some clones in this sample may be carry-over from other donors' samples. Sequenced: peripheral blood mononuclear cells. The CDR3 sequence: CASSRTQGLYEQYF. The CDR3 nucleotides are TGTGCCAGCAGTAGAACACAGGGGCTGTACGAGCAGTACTTC.